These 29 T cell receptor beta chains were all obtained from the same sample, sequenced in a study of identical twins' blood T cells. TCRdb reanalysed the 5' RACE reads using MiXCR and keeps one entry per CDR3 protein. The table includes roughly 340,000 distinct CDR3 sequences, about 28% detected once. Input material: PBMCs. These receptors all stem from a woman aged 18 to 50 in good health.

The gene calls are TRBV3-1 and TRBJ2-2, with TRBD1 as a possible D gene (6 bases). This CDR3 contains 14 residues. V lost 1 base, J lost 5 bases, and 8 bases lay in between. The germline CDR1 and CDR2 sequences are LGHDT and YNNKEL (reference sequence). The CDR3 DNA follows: TGTGCCAGCAGCCAAGCTCAGGGGACCGGGGAGCTGTTTTTT. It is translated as CASSQAQGTGELFF.

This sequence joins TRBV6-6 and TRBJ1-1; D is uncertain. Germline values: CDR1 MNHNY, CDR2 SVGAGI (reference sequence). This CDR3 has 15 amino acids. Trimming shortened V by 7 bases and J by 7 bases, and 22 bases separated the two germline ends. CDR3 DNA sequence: TGTGCCAGCACCTACCGGGAGGTTTCTTCGAATGAAGCTTTCTTT. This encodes CASTYREVSSNEAFF.

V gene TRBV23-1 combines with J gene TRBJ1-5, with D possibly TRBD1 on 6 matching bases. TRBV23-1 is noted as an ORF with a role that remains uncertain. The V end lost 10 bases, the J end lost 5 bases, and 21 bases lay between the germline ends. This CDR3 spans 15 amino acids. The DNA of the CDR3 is TGCGCCATACCCTCTCAGGGGCTGGGTCATCAGCCCCAGCATTTT. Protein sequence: CAIPSQGLGHQPQHF.

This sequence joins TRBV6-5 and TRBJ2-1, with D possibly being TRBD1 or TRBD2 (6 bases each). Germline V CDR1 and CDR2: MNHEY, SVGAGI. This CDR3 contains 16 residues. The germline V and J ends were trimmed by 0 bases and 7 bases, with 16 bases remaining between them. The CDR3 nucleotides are TGTGCCAGCAGTTACTCGACAGGACTTCGGGGGAATGAGCAGTTCTTC. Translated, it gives CASSYSTGLRGNEQFF.

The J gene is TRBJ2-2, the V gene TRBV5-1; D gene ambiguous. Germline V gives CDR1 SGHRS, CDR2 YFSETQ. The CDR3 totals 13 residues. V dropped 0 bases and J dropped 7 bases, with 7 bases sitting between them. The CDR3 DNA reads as TGCGCCAGCAGCTTGGCCTGGGACGGGGAGCTGTTTTTT. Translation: CASSLAWDGELFF.

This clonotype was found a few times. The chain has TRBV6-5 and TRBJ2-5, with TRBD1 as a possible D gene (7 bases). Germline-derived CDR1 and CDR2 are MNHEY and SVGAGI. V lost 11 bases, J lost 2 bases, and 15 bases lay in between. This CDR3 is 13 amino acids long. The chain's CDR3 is CACKAGGQETQYF. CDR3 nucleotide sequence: TGTGCCTGCAAAGCAGGGGGGCAAGAGACCCAGTACTTC.

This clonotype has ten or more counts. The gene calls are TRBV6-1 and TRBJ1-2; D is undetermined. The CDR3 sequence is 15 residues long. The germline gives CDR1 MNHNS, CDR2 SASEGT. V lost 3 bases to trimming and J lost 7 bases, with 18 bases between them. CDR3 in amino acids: CASSEISRRLGGYTF. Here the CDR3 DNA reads TGTGCCAGCAGTGAGATTTCCAGGCGGCTCGGTGGCTACACCTTC.

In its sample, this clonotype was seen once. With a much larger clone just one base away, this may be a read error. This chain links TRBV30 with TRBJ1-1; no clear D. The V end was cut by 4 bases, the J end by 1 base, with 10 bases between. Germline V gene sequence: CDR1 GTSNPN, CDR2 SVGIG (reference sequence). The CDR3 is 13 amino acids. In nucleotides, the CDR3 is TGTGCCTGGAAAGTGAACGCGAACACTGAAGCTTTCTTT. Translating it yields CAWKVNANTEAFF. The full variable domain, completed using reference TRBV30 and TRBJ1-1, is SQTIHQWPATLVQPVGSPLSLECTVEGTSNPNLYWYRQAAGRGLQLLFYSVGIGQISSEVPQNLSASRPQDRQFILSSKKLLLSDSGFYLCAWKVNANTEAFFGQGTRLTVV.

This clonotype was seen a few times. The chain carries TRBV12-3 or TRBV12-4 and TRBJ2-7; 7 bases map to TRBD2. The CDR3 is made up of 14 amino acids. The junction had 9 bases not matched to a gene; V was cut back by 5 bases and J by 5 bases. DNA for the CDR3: TGTGCCAGCAGTCCGGGGGGTCCCGGGAACGAGCAGTACTTC. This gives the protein CASSPGGPGNEQYF.

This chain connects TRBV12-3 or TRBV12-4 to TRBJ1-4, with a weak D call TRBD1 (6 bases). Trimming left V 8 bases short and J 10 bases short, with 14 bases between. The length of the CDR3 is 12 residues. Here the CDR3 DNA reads TGTGCCAGCGGGGGGGCAGTGAGAAAACTGTTTTTT. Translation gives CASGGAVRKLFF.

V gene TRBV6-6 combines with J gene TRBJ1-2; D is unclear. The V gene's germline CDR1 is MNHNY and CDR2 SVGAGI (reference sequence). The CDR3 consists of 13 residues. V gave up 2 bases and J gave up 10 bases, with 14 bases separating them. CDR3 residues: CASSYDRQVVYTF. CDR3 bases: TGTGCCAGCAGTTACGATAGGCAGGTTGTCTACACCTTC.

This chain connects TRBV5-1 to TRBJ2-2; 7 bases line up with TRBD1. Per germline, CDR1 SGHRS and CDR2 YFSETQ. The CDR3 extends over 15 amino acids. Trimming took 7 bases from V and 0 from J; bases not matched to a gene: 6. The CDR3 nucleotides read TGCGCCAGCGCCAGACAGGGAACGAACACCGGGGAGCTGTTTTTT. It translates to CASARQGTNTGELFF.

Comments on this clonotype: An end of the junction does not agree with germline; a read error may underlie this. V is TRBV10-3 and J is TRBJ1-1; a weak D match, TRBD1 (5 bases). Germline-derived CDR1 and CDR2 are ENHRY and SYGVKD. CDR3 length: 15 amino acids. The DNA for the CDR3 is TGTGCCTTCAGTGAGTTGGAGGGGTTGAACACTGAAGCTTTCTTT. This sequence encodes CAFSELEGLNTEAFF.

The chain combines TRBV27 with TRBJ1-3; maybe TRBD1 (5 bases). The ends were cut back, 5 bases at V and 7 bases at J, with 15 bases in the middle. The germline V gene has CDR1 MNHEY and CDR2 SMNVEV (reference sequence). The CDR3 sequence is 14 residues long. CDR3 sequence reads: CASSPGQPGNTIYF. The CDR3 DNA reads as TGTGCCAGCAGTCCCGGGCAGCCAGGGAACACCATATATTTT.

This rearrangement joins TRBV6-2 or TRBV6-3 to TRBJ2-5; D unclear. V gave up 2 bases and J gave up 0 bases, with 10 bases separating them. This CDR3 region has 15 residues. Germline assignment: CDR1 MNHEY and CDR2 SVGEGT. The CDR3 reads CASSYGIKYQETQYF. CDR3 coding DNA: TGTGCCAGCAGTTACGGCATTAAGTACCAAGAGACCCAGTACTTC.

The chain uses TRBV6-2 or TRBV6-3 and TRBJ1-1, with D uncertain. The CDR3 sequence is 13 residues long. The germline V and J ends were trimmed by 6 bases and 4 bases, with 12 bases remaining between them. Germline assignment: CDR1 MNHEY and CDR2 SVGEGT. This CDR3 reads CASRSALGTEAFF. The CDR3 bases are TGTGCCAGCAGGTCCGCCCTAGGCACTGAAGCTTTCTTT.

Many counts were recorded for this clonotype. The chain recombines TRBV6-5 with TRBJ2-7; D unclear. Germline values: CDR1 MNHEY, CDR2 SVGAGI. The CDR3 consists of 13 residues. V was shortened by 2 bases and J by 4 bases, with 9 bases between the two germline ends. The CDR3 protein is CASSYGETYEQYF. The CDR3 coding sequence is TGTGCCAGCAGTTACGGGGAAACTTACGAGCAGTACTTC.

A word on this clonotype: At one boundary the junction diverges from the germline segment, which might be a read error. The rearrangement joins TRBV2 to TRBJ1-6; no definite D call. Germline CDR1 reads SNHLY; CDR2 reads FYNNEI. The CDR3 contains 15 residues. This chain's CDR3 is CVSSANPPANSPLHF. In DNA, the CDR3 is TGTGTCAGCAGCGCTAACCCCCCTGCGAATTCACCCCTCCACTTT.

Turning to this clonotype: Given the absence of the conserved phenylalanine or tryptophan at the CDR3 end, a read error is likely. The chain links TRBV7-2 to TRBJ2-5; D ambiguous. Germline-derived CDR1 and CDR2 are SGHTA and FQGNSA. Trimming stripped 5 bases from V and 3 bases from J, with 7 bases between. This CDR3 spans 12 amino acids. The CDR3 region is CASSAVKETQYI. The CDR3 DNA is TGTGCCAGCAGCGCCGTAAAAGAGACCCAGTACATC.

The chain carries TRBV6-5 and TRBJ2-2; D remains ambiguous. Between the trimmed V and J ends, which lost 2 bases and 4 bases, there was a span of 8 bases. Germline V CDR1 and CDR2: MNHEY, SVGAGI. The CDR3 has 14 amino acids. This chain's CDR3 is CASSYARSTGELFF. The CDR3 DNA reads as TGTGCCAGCAGTTACGCGCGGAGCACCGGGGAGCTGTTTTTT.

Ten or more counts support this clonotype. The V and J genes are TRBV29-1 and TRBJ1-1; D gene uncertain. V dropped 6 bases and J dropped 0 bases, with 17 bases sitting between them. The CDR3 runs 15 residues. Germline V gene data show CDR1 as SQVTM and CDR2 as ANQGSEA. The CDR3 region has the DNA TGCAGCGTGGGTCGCGGGAGAGTTGTGAACACTGAAGCTTTCTTT. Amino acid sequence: CSVGRGRVVNTEAFF.

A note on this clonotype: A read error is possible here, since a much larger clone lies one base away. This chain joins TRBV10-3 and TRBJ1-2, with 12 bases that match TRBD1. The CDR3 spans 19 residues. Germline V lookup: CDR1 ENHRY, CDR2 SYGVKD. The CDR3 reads CSISDSSGTGGAASYGYTF. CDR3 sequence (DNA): TGTTCCATCAGTGACTCGTCCGGGACAGGGGGCGCCGCTAGCTATGGCTACACCTTC.

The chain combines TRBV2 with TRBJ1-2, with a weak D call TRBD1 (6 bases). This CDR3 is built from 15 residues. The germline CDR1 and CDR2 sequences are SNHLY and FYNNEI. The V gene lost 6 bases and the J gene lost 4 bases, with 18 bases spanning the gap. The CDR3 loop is CASRKGTGSGYGYTF. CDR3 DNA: TGTGCCAGCAGGAAGGGTACAGGGTCTGGCTATGGCTACACCTTC.

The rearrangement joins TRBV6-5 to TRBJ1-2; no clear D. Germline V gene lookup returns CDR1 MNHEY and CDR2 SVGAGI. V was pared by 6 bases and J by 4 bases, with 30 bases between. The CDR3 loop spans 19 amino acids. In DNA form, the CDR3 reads TGTGCCAGCAGGATCGAGGGTCGAGGAGCCAGTTTGGGATCCTATGGCTACACCTTC. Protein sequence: CASRIEGRGASLGSYGYTF.

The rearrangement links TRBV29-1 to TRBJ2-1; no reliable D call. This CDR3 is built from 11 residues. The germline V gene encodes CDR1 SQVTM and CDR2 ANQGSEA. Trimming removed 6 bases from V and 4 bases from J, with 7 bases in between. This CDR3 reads CSVPTYNEQFF. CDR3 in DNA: TGCAGCGTCCCCACTTACAATGAGCAGTTCTTC.

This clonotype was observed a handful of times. CDR3 amino acids: CATSDLDSPYYNEQFF. CDR3 in DNA: TGTGCCACCAGTGATTTGGACTCCCCGTACTACAATGAGCAGTTCTTC. This chain connects TRBV24-1 to TRBJ2-1; D gene uncertain. Germline V lookup: CDR1 KGHDR, CDR2 SFDVKD. The V gene lost 0 bases and the J gene lost 3 bases, with 11 bases spanning the gap. The length of the CDR3 is 16 residues.

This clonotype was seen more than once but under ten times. In DNA form, the CDR3 reads TGTGCCAGTAGTATGTCCAGTTCCTACAATGAGCAGTTCTTC. It encodes CASSMSSSYNEQFF. The chain recombines TRBV19 with TRBJ2-1; D gene ambiguous. V dropped 3 bases and J dropped 1 base, with 7 bases sitting between them. In germline, CDR1 is LNHDA, CDR2 SQIVND (reference sequence). The CDR3 spans 14 residues.

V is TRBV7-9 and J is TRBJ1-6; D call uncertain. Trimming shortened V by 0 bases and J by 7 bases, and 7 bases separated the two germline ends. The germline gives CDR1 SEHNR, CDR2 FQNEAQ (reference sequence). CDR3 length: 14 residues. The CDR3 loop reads CASSLAALNSPLHF. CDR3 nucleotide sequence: TGTGCCAGCAGCTTAGCAGCCTTGAATTCACCCCTCCACTTT.

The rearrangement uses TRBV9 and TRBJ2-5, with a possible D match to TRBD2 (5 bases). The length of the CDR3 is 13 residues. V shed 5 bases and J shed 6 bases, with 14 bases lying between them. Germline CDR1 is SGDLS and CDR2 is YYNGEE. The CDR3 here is CASSFQEGKTQYF. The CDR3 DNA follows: TGTGCCAGCAGTTTTCAAGAGGGAAAGACCCAGTACTTC.